This T cell receptor (beta chain) was identified in a study of shared clonotypes between healthy human individuals. Study-level results: Rarefaction showed sorted-subset sequencing was incomplete despite large depth.

This table comes from immunoSEQ multiplex PCR, and its TCRdb copy is limited to in-frame clones, with some not included. The table lists millions of clones, 90% to 95% of them singletons. After removal of 1 base from V and 6 bases from J, the junction contained 6 bases not matched to a gene. This CDR3 comprises 15 residues. Germline V gene data show CDR1 as SEHNR and CDR2 as FQNEAQ (reference sequence). As regards this clone: As yet, its antigen is unknown.

In the naive CD8 group, cells lacked CD45RO and were positively selected for CCR7, so terminally differentiated effector memory CD45RA+ cells were left out. The rearrangement uses TRBV7-9 and TRBJ2-7, with 10 bases lining up with TRBD2. The sequence derives from a man between 18 and 29 years old in good health. Some clones in this sample may be carry-over from other donors' samples. Source material: naive CD8+ T cells from PBMCs. CDR3 coding DNA: TGTGCCAGCAGCTTAGTCCTAGCGGGAGTTCGCGAGCAGTACTTC. Translated: CASSLVLAGVREQYF.